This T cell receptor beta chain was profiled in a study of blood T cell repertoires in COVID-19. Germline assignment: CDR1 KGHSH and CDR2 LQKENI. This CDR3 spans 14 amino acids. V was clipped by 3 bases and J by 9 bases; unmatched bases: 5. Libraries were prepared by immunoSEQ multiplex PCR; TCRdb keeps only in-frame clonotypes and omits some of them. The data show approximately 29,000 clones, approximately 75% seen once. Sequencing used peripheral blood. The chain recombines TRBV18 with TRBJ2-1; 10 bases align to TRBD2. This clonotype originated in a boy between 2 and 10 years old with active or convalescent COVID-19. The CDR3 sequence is CASSPGTSVSEQFF. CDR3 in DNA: TGTGCCAGCTCACCTGGGACTAGCGTGAGTGAGCAGTTCTTC.